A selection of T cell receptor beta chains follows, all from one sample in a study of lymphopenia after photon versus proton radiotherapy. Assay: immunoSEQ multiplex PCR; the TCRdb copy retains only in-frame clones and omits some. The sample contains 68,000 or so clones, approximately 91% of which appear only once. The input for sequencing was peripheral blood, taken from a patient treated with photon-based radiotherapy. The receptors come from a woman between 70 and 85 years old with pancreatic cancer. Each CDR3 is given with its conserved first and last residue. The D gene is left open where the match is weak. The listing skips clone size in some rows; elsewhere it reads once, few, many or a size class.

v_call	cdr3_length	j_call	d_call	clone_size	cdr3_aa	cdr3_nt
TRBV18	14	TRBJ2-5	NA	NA	CASGDLGVQETQYF	TGTGCCAGCGGGGACCTGGGAGTCCAAGAGACCCAGTACTTC
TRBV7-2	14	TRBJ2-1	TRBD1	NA	CASSPGPGQGEQFF	TGTGCCAGCAGCCCCGGACCGGGACAGGGGGAGCAGTTCTTC
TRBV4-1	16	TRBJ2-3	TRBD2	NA	CASSPPKAGITDTQYF	TGCGCCAGCAGCCCACCAAAAGCGGGGATCACAGATACGCAGTATTTT
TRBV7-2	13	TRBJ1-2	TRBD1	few	CASSPTGGYGYTF	TGTGCCAGCAGCCCCACAGGGGGCTATGGCTACACCTTC
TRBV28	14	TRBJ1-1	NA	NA	CASSLTMANTEAFF	TGTGCCAGCAGCCTCACCATGGCGAACACTGAAGCTTTCTTT
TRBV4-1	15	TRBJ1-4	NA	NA	CASSQVEGANEKLFF	TGCGCCAGCAGCCAAGTTGAGGGCGCTAATGAAAAACTGTTTTTT
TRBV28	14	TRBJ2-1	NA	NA	CASRGGIRANEQFF	TGTGCCAGCAGAGGCGGGATCCGTGCGAATGAGCAGTTCTTC
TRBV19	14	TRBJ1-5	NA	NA	CASRQFISNQPQHF	TGTGCCAGTAGACAGTTTATTAGCAATCAGCCCCAGCATTTT
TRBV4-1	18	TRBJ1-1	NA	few	CASSHSVLRRSKNTEAFF	TGCGCCAGCAGCCACTCCGTGCTCCGGAGGTCAAAGAACACTGAAGCTTTCTTT
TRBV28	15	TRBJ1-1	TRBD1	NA	CASSSPGGGGTEAFF	TGTGCCAGCAGTTCTCCAGGGGGCGGGGGCACTGAAGCTTTCTTT
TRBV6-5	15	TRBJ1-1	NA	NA	CASSYSHRENTEAFF	TGTGCCAGCAGTTACTCGCACAGAGAGAACACTGAAGCTTTCTTT
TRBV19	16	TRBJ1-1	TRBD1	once	CASSTITGTENTEAFF	TGTGCCAGTAGTACTATAACCGGGACAGAGAACACTGAAGCTTTCTTT
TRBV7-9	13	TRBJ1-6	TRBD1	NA	CASRGQGNSPLHF	TGTGCCAGCAGAGGACAGGGGAATTCACCCCTCCACTTT
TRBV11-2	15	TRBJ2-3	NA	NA	CASSLWAGTADTQYF	TGTGCCAGCAGCTTATGGGCAGGGACGGCAGATACGCAGTATTTT
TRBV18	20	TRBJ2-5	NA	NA	CASSSGRALPKTAYQETQYF	TGTGCCAGCTCATCGGGCCGAGCGTTGCCCAAAACCGCGTACCAAGAGACCCAGTACTTC
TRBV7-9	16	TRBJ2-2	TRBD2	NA	CASSLGLAGPSGELFF	TGTGCCAGCAGCTTAGGTCTAGCGGGACCCTCCGGGGAGCTGTTTTTT
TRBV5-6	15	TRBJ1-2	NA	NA	CASSLAQATNYGYTF	TGTGCCAGCAGCTTGGCGCAGGCTACGAACTATGGCTACACCTTC
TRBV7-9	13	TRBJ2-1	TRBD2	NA	CASSQSGGSEQFF	TGTGCCAGCAGCCAAAGCGGGGGTAGTGAGCAGTTCTTC
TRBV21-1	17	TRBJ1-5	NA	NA	CASSRRYYPGSNQPQHF	TGTGCCAGCAGCAGGAGGTACTACCCCGGGAGCAATCAGCCCCAGCATTTT